The entry that follows covers one TCR beta chain sequence. The data stem from a study of T cells in Graves' hyperthyroidism and ophthalmopathy. Regions amplified from RNA transcripts were the TCR beta CDR3 regions. The HTBI primer set was used in a first-round RT-PCR of the TCR CDR3. TCRdb called the multiplex PCR reads again in MiXCR, with one record for every CDR3 protein. The sample carries approximately 270,000 distinct CDR3 sequences, 14% to 15% recorded once. The CDR3 extends over 16 amino acids. V lost 5 bases, J lost 2 bases, and 19 bases lay in between. Germline V gene lookup returns CDR1 SGHAT and CDR2 FQNNGV.

This TCR came from a woman aged 40-49 years with Graves' hyperthyroidism that later progressed to Graves' ophthalmopathy. The chain employs TRBV11-2 and TRBJ2-7; weak D call: TRBD2 (6 bases). The sequencing input was blood. The CDR3 nucleotides are TGTGCCAGCAGCCGGCCGGGACTGAGCGCTACCTACGAGCAGTACTTC. Residues: CASSRPGLSATYEQYF.